The clone carrying this T cell receptor (beta chain) was picked up a small number of times. This specimen belongs to a study of T cells in Graves' hyperthyroidism and ophthalmopathy. Germline V gene lookup returns CDR1 LNHDA and CDR2 SQIVND (reference sequence). The junction had 8 bases not matched to a gene; V was cut back by 4 bases and J by 6 bases. The CDR3 runs to 14 residues. Researchers took RNA transcripts and amplified the TCR beta CDR3 regions from them. The HTBI primer set was used in a first-round RT-PCR of the TCR CDR3. MiXCR, run by TCRdb on the multiplex PCR reads, gives a single entry per CDR3 protein. The table records some 400,000 distinct CDR3 sequences, approximately 13% of them present only once.

Material: blood. The clonotype comes from a woman in her sixties with Graves' hyperthyroidism. The genes are TRBV19 and TRBJ2-7, with TRBD2 matching 8 bases. This chain's CDR3 is CASSTTGTRGEQYF. In DNA, the CDR3 is TGTGCCAGTAGTACCACCGGGACTAGAGGCGAGCAGTACTTC.